The T cell receptor (beta chain) under discussion was sequenced for a study of T cell responses to AZD1222 COVID-19 vaccine. The study's findings and limits: Repertoire collection took place solely once the T cell response had peaked. A rise in Spike-specific TCR breadth and depth followed two AZD1222 doses. Reportedly, close to half of spike-specific TCRs are directed against unmutated variant regions. Spike-wide vaccine-associated CD4 TCRs dominated at 160-218 and 743-854.

CDR1 and CDR2 (germline): GTSNPN, SVGIG (reference sequence). The CDR3 has 13 residues. Trimming cost V 3 bases and J 10 bases; bases outside gene matches: 9. Generated by immunoSEQ multiplex PCR, the TCRdb table keeps only in-frame clones and is missing some. The sample has around 120,000 clones, more than 85% seen once. A note on this clone: Its antigen is as yet unknown.

The chain links TRBV30 to TRBJ2-1; 7 bases agree with TRBD2. Sequenced material: peripheral blood, taken 28 days after the second AZD1222 dose. The sequence came from an adult who received the AZD1222 COVID-19 vaccine. The CDR3 sequence: CAWREAGLGEQFF. CDR3 sequence (DNA): TGTGCCTGGAGAGAAGCGGGACTCGGGGAGCAGTTCTTC.